These 27 T cell receptor beta chains came from one sample sequenced in a study of cytotoxic CD8 clonotypes in ibrutinib-treated CLL. Only in-frame clones appear in the TCRdb table, and some are missing; sequencing was by immunoSEQ multiplex PCR. The data show some 200,000 clones, with about three quarters seen just once and about 6.4% held by the top ten. Sequenced here: PBMCs, sampled after 12 months of ibrutinib treatment. The origin of the receptors is a human donor with chronic lymphocytic leukemia.

The V and J genes are TRBV30 and TRBJ2-4; D is unresolved. CDR1 and CDR2 (germline): GTSNPN, SVGIG (reference sequence). Trimming shortened V by 0 bases and J by 3 bases, and 6 bases separated the two germline ends. The CDR3 has 13 residues. The CDR3 DNA reads TGTGCCTGGAGTGTGGGAAACAAAAACATTCAGTACTTC. Translation: CAWSVGNKNIQYF. Together with reference TRBV30 and TRBJ2-4, the CDR3 gives the full variable domain: SQTIHQWPATLVQPVGSPLSLECTVEGTSNPNLYWYRQAAGRGLQLLFYSVGIGQISSEVPQNLSASRPQDRQFILSSKKLLLSDSGFYLCAWSVGNKNIQYFGAGTRLSVL.

The chain is built from TRBV20-1 and TRBJ2-5; the D gene is possibly TRBD2 (6 bases). The CDR3 totals 11 residues. CDR1 is DFQATT and CDR2 is SNEGSKA in the germline V gene (reference sequence). Trimming removed 7 bases at V and 6 bases at J, with 12 bases between. The CDR3 loop is CSGPSEKTQYF. The CDR3 DNA reads TGCAGTGGCCCTAGCGAGAAGACCCAGTACTTC.

V and J are TRBV11-2 and TRBJ2-7; a weak D match, TRBD1 (6 bases). This CDR3 contains 13 residues. CDR1 is SGHAT and CDR2 is FQNNGV in the germline V gene. V was cut by 0 bases and J by 5 bases, with 8 bases left in between. CDR3 region: CASSLDRGHEQYF. CDR3 DNA: TGTGCCAGCAGCTTAGACAGGGGCCACGAGCAGTACTTC.

For this clone: This CDR3 is also generated by other DNA sequences in the sample. The chain uses TRBV5-1 and TRBJ2-1; TRBD2 matches 9 bases. CDR3 length equals 15 residues. Germline values: CDR1 SGHRS, CDR2 YFSETQ. Losses at the gene ends were 0 bases for V and 3 bases for J; bases not matched to a gene: 1. The CDR3 sequence: CASSLERGDYNEQFF. DNA for the CDR3: TGCGCCAGCAGCTTGGAGCGGGGGGACTACAATGAGCAGTTCTTC. The variable domain in full, completed from reference TRBV5-1 and TRBJ2-1, reads KAGVTQTPRYLIKTRGQQVTLSCSPISGHRSVSWYQQTPGQGLQFLFEYFSETQRNKGNFPGRFSGRQFSNSRSEMNVSTLELGDSALYLCASSLERGDYNEQFFGPGTRLTVL.

The rearrangement uses TRBV5-1 and TRBJ1-1, with no clear D. The CDR3 consists of 14 residues. V was shortened by 1 base and J by 2 bases, with 9 bases between the two germline ends. The germline V gene encodes CDR1 SGHRS and CDR2 YFSETQ. The CDR3: CASSLLTLNTEAFF. In nucleotides, the CDR3 is TGCGCCAGCAGCTTGTTAACGCTAAACACTGAAGCTTTCTTT.

The chain employs TRBV5-1 and TRBJ2-6; D is perhaps TRBD1 or TRBD2 (6 bases each). The CDR3 is 19 amino acids. Germline values: CDR1 SGHRS, CDR2 YFSETQ. Trimming took 2 bases from V and 0 from J, leaving 18 bases between them. DNA of the CDR3: TGCGCCAGCAGCTTATCTACGGGGGCCGAATACTCTGGGGCCAACGTCCTGACTTTC. The encoded protein is CASSLSTGAEYSGANVLTF. The whole variable domain, remainder taken from reference TRBV5-1 and TRBJ2-6, is KAGVTQTPRYLIKTRGQQVTLSCSPISGHRSVSWYQQTPGQGLQFLFEYFSETQRNKGNFPGRFSGRQFSNSRSEMNVSTLELGDSALYLCASSLSTGAEYSGANVLTFGAGSRLTVL.

The chain links TRBV19 to TRBJ1-2; 8 bases are a match to TRBD1. The CDR3 loop spans 14 amino acids. Germline CDR1 and CDR2: LNHDA and SQIVND (reference sequence). The V gene end was trimmed by 5 bases and the J gene end by 7 bases; junction bases not matched to a gene: 9. The CDR3 region is CASSQAGGVSGYTF. Here the CDR3 DNA reads TGTGCCAGTAGTCAGGCAGGGGGCGTCTCTGGCTACACCTTC.

The chain has TRBV7-6 and TRBJ1-1, with D perhaps TRBD1 (5 bases). CDR3 length: 16 amino acids. Germline CDR1 SGHVS, CDR2 FNYEAQ. V lost 6 bases, J lost 5 bases, and 22 bases lay in between. CDR3 sequence (DNA): TGTGCCAGCAGTCCCAACCCCCCGGGGGTCAAGACTGAAGCTTTCTTT. This translates into CASSPNPPGVKTEAFF. Full variable domain (remainder filled in from reference TRBV7-6 and TRBJ1-1): GAGVSQSPRYKVTKRGQDVALRCDPISGHVSLYWYRQALGQGPEFLTYFNYEAQQDKSGLPNDRFSAERPEGSISTLTIQRTEQRDSAMYRCASSPNPPGVKTEAFFGQGTRLTVV.

This clone was found once. The conserved phenylalanine or tryptophan normally closing the CDR3 is absent here, so this likely arose from a read error. The limits of the CDR3 on the DNA are not certain, so only TCRdb's listed CDR3 is given. The chain uses TRBV6-5 and TRBJ1-1. The germline gives CDR1 MNHEY, CDR2 SVGAGI. Inclusive of both ends, the CDR3 amounts to 10 amino acids. The CDR3 here is CASSEIGQIL.

This chain joins TRBV10-2 and TRBJ1-2; a possible D gene is TRBD1 (5 bases). This CDR3 comprises 14 residues. Trimming removed 0 bases from V and 3 bases from J, with 8 bases in between. CDR1 WSHSY and CDR2 SAAADI come from the germline V gene. The CDR3 region has the DNA TGCGCCAGCAGTGAGTCGGGCAGGGACTATGGCTACACCTTC. This translates into CASSESGRDYGYTF.

This clone occurred a few times. This chain joins TRBV5-1 and TRBJ1-1, with 8 bases matching TRBD1. The V gene's germline CDR1 is SGHRS and CDR2 YFSETQ. This CDR3 is 14 amino acids long. J was trimmed by 4 bases and V by 0 bases; bases with no gene match: 2. CDR3 protein: CASSLGQGFTEAFF. In DNA form, the CDR3 reads TGCGCCAGCAGCTTGGGACAGGGGTTCACTGAAGCTTTCTTT. The full variable domain, completed using reference TRBV5-1 and TRBJ1-1, is KAGVTQTPRYLIKTRGQQVTLSCSPISGHRSVSWYQQTPGQGLQFLFEYFSETQRNKGNFPGRFSGRQFSNSRSEMNVSTLELGDSALYLCASSLGQGFTEAFFGQGTRLTVV.

Remarks on this clone: This same CDR3 is encoded by further DNA sequences in the sample. This sequence joins TRBV30 and TRBJ1-5; 9 bases map to TRBD1. Trimming removed 3 bases from V and 4 bases from J; junction bases left unmatched: 1. This CDR3 is built from 13 residues. The germline V gene has CDR1 GTSNPN and CDR2 SVGIG (reference sequence). DNA of the CDR3: TGTGCCTGGAGAGGACAGGGGAATCAGCCCCAGCATTTT. It is translated as CAWRGQGNQPQHF. The full variable domain, its missing parts supplied by reference TRBV30 and TRBJ1-5, is SQTIHQWPATLVQPVGSPLSLECTVEGTSNPNLYWYRQAAGRGLQLLFYSVGIGQISSEVPQNLSASRPQDRQFILSSKKLLLSDSGFYLCAWRGQGNQPQHFGDGTRLSIL.

This rearrangement joins TRBV18 to TRBJ1-1, with D tentatively TRBD1 (5 bases). Germline assignment: CDR1 KGHSH and CDR2 LQKENI. The CDR3 is 14 residues long. V was shortened by 5 bases and J by 1 base, with 11 bases between the two germline ends. The chain's CDR3 is CASSLKGRNTEAFF. The CDR3 DNA sequence: TGTGCCAGCTCATTAAAGGGACGGAACACTGAAGCTTTCTTT.

The chain links TRBV7-6 to TRBJ1-1; D ambiguous. The CDR3 is made up of 15 amino acids. V lost 1 base to trimming and J lost 1 base, with 10 bases between them. Germline lookup yields CDR1 SGHVS and CDR2 FNYEAQ. CDR3 sequence (DNA): TGTGCCAGCAGCTTAGTTCCGGGGAGGAACACTGAAGCTTTCTTT. It translates to CASSLVPGRNTEAFF.

V and J are TRBV7-2 and TRBJ1-1, with D unresolved. Germline CDR1 reads SGHTA; CDR2 reads FQGNSA. This CDR3 spans 13 amino acids. The ends were cut back, 6 bases at V and 0 bases at J, with 8 bases in the middle. CDR3 amino acids: CASRRGLNTEAFF. The CDR3 region has the DNA TGTGCCAGCAGACGCGGACTGAACACTGAAGCTTTCTTT.

V gene TRBV2 combines with J gene TRBJ2-1; TRBD1 is a possible D gene (6 bases). Looked up from germline, CDR1 is SNHLY and CDR2 is FYNNEI. V was cut by 6 bases and J by 9 bases, with 9 bases left in between. CDR3 length: 11 amino acids. Here the CDR3 reads CASSQGGEQFF. The DNA of the CDR3 is TGTGCCAGCAGCCAAGGGGGTGAGCAGTTCTTC.

This chain links TRBV11-3 with TRBJ2-1, with D perhaps given as TRBD1 or TRBD2 (5 bases each). CDR1 SGHNT and CDR2 YENEEA come from the germline V gene. V gave up 4 bases and J gave up 9 bases, with 13 bases separating them. CDR3 length equals 13 residues. The CDR3 DNA reads TGTGCCAGCAGCTCTCCAGGGAGCTCTGAGCAGTTCTTC. It yields the protein CASSSPGSSEQFF. Together with reference TRBV11-3 and TRBJ2-1, the CDR3 gives the full variable domain: EAGVVQSPRYKIIEKKQPVAFWCNPISGHNTLYWYLQNLGQGPELLIRYENEEAVDDSQLPKDRFSAERLKGVDSTLKIQPAELGDSAVYLCASSSPGSSEQFFGPGTRLTVL.

V gene TRBV19 combines with J gene TRBJ2-2; D possibly corresponds to TRBD2 (5 bases). This CDR3 region has 14 residues. Germline V CDR1 and CDR2: LNHDA, SQIVND (reference sequence). V lost 6 bases to trimming and J lost 8 bases, with 16 bases between them. This chain's CDR3 is CASRARGGSGELFF. The CDR3 DNA sequence: TGTGCCAGTAGAGCCAGAGGAGGATCGGGGGAGCTGTTTTTT.

The rearrangement uses TRBV30 and TRBJ2-1; D gene ambiguous. CDR1 is GTSNPN, CDR2 SVGIG, per germline (reference sequence). V gave up 3 bases and J gave up 7 bases, with 10 bases separating them. The CDR3 loop spans 12 amino acids. The CDR3 is CAWRTQVNEQFF. DNA of the CDR3: TGTGCCTGGAGAACCCAGGTAAATGAGCAGTTCTTC.

The chain combines TRBV25-1 with TRBJ2-5; 8 nucleotides agree with TRBD1. Germline loops: CDR1 MGHDK, CDR2 SYGVNS. The CDR3 has 15 residues. J was trimmed by 5 bases and V by 4 bases; bases with no gene match: 9. The CDR3, as DNA: TGTGCCAGCAGTGTCAACAGGGGGTCGGGGGAGACCCAGTACTTC. This encodes CASSVNRGSGETQYF.

The chain is built from TRBV4-3 and TRBJ2-1; D possibly corresponds to TRBD1 (6 bases). V dropped 3 bases and J dropped 12 bases, with 12 bases sitting between them. Germline V CDR1 and CDR2: LGHNA, YSLEER. The CDR3 is 12 residues long. The CDR3 DNA reads as TGCGCCAGCAGCCACCCCGGACAGTGGCAGTTCTTC. Translating gives CASSHPGQWQFF.

This clone appeared a single time. This chain uses TRBV19 with TRBJ1-4, with D tentatively TRBD1 (6 bases). Germline V gene data show CDR1 as LNHDA and CDR2 as SQIVND (reference sequence). The CDR3 extends over 15 amino acids. V lost 4 bases to trimming and J lost 3 bases, with 12 bases between them. CDR3 sequence: CASSTQGWSNEKLFF. The DNA of the CDR3 is TGTGCCAGTAGTACCCAGGGGTGGTCTAATGAAAAACTGTTTTTT.

The CDR3 loop reads CASSPQDNRETEAFF. CDR3 sequence (DNA): TGTGCCAGCAGTCCTCAGGACAACAGGGAGACTGAAGCTTTCTTT. The J gene is TRBJ1-1, the V gene TRBV27; D perhaps matches TRBD1 (6 bases). This CDR3 is 15 amino acids long. V was pared by 5 bases and J by 5 bases, with 18 bases between. The germline gives CDR1 MNHEY, CDR2 SMNVEV (reference sequence).

The chain uses TRBV7-8 and TRBJ1-6; D is ambiguous. V was pared by 3 bases and J by 0 bases, with 9 bases between. The CDR3 runs to 16 residues. Germline V gene data show CDR1 as SGHVS and CDR2 as FQNEAQ. The CDR3: CASSFGSSSYNSPLHF. CDR3 sequence (DNA): TGTGCCAGCAGCTTTGGCTCTAGCTCCTATAATTCACCCCTCCACTTT. The entire variable domain, with the rest obtained from reference TRBV7-8 and TRBJ1-6, is as follows: GAGVSQSPRYKVAKRGQDVALRCDPISGHVSLFWYQQALGQGPEFLTYFQNEAQLDKSGLPSDRFFAERPEGSVSTLKIQRTQQEDSAVYLCASSFGSSSYNSPLHFGNGTRLTVT.

V and J are TRBV11-2 and TRBJ1-3, with 7 bases that match TRBD1. Losses at the gene ends were 1 base for V and 0 bases for J; bases not matched to a gene: 3. The germline V gene has CDR1 SGHAT and CDR2 FQNNGV. This CDR3 has 16 amino acids. In DNA, the CDR3 is TGTGCCAGCAGCTTAGGGGGACAGTTCTCTGGAAACACCATATATTTT. It translates to CASSLGGQFSGNTIYF.

For this clone: The junction does not match germline at one end; this may be a read error. This chain uses TRBV15 with TRBJ2-7, with D unclear. This CDR3 is 15 amino acids long. Germline CDR1 LNHNV, CDR2 YYDKDF (reference sequence). CDR3 sequence (DNA): TGTGCCACCAGGAGAGGTGCGGAGCGCTCCTACGAGCAGTACTTC. Its translation is CATRRGAERSYEQYF.

V and J are TRBV6-6 and TRBJ1-1, with 8 bases aligning to TRBD1. Germline loops: CDR1 MNHNY, CDR2 SVGAGI (reference sequence). V trimming: 5 bases; J trimming: 4 bases; junction bases outside the gene matches: 3. The CDR3 totals 13 residues. In DNA, the CDR3 is TGTGCCAGCAGTCGAACAGGGGGCACTGAAGCTTTCTTT. Amino acid sequence: CASSRTGGTEAFF.